What follows is one T cell receptor beta chain and its context. There are many counts of this clonotype. No cognate antigen has been identified for it. Within one base of it there is no much larger clone, and no base qualities were kept. The germline V gene provides CDR1 SGHRS and CDR2 YFSETQ. The CDR3 covers 15 residues, taking in both the cysteine and the phenylalanine. Just the 45-base CDR3 DNA is kept, in frame starting at base 1. V drops 4 bases and J drops 9 bases, leaving 22 bases in between. This sample stems from a study of T-cell reconstitution after alpha-beta-depleted transplantation in children (TCRdb year 2016). Context from the whole study: T-cell immune reconstitution after TCRalphabeta/CD19-depleted allogeneic hematopoietic cell transplantation in children was quantitatively tracked in the study by means of TCR repertoire profiling.

The library came from PCR. Sequencing relied on an Illumina HiSeq 2500. Molecular barcoding was employed in the preparation of TCR libraries, with unique molecular identifiers being used to normalize TCRbeta repertoire quantification. TCRdb applied fastp at Q25 and MiXCR to the public reads, then kept only in-frame beta chains. Entries that share a CDR3 protein sequence are merged under the most common genes and DNA. The sample profile shows 200,000 to 250,000 distinct CDR3 sequences; around 9.5% of them were found once. The ten biggest clones cover approximately 6.6% of the sample. Here the sequenced sample was PBMCs from the stem cell graft donor, taken from the stem cell graft. This receptor was obtained from a human donor who donated a stem cell graft to a child with acute lymphoblastic leukemia. The chain is encoded by TRBV5-1 joined to TRBJ2-5; the D element could tentatively be TRBD1 or TRBD2, as 5 bases agree for each. The CDR3: CASSQGDALKRPQYF. The DNA reads TGCGCCAGCAGCCAAGGGGACGCTTTAAAGCGGCCCCAGTACTTC.